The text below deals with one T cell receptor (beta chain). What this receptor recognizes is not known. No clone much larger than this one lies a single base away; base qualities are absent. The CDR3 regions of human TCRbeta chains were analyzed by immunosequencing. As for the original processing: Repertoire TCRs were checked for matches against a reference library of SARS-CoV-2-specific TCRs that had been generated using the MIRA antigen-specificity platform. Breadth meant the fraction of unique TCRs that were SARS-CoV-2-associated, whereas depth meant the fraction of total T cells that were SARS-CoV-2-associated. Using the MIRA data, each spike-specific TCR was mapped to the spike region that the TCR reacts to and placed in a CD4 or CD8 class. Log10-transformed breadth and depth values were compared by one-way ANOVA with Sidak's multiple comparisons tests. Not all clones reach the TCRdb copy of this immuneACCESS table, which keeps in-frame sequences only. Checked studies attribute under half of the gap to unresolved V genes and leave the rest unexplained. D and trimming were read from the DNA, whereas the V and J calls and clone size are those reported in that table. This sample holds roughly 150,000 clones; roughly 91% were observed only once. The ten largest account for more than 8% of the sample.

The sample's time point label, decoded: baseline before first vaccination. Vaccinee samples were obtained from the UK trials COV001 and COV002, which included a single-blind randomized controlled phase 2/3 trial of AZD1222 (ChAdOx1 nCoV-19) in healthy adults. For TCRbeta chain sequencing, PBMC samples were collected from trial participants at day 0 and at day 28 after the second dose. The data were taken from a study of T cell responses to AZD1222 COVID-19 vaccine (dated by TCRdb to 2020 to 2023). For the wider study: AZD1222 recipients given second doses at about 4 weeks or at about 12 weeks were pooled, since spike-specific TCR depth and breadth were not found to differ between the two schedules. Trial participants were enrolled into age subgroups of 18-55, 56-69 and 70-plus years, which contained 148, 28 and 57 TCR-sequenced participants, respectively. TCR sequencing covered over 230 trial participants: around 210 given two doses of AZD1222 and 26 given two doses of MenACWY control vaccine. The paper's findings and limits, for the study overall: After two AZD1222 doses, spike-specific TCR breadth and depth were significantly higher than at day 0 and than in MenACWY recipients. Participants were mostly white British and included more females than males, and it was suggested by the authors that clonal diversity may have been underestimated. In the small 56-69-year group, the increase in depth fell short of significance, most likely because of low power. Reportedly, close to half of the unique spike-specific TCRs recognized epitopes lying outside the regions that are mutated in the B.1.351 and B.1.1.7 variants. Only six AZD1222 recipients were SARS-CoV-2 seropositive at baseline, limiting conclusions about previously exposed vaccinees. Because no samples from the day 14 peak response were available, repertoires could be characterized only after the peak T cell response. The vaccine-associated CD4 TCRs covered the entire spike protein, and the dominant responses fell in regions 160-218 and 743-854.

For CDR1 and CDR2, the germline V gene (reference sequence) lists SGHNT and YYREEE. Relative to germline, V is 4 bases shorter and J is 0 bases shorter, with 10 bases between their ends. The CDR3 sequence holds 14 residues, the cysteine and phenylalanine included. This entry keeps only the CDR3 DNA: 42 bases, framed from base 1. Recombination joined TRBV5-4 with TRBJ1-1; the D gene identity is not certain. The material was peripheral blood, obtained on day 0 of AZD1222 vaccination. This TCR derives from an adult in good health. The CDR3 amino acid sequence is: CASSVARVNTEAFF. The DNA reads TGTGCCAGCAGCGTCGCCAGAGTGAACACTGAAGCTTTCTTT.